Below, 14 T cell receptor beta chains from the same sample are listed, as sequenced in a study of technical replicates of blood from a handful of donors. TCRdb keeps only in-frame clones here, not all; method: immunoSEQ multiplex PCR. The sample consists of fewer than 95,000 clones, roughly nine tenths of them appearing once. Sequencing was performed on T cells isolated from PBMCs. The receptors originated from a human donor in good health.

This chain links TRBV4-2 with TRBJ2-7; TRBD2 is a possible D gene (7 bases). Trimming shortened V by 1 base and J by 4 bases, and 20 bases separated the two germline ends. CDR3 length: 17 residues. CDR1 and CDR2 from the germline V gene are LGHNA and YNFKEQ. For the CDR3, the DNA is TGTGCCAGCAGCCAAGCACTTTTAGGGGGGGGAGTGTACGAGCAGTACTTC. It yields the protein CASSQALLGGGVYEQYF.

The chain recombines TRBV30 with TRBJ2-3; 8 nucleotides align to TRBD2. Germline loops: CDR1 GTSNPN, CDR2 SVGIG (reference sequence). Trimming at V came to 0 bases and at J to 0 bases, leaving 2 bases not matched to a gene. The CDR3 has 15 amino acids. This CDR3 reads CAWSVGGVSTDTQYF. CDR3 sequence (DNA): TGTGCCTGGAGTGTCGGGGGGGTGAGCACAGATACGCAGTATTTT.

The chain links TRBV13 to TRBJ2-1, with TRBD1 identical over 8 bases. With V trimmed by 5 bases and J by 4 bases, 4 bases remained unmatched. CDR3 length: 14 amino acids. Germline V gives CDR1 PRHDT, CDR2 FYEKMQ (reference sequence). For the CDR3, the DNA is TGTGCCAGCAGCCCTCAGGGGGCGTACAATGAGCAGTTCTTC. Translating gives CASSPQGAYNEQFF.

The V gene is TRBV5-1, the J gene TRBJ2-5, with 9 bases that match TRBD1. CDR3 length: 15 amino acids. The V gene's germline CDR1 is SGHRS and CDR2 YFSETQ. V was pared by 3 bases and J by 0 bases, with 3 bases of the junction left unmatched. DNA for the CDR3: TGCGCCAGCAGCTCCGGGACAGGGAACCAAGAGACCCAGTACTTC. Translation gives CASSSGTGNQETQYF.

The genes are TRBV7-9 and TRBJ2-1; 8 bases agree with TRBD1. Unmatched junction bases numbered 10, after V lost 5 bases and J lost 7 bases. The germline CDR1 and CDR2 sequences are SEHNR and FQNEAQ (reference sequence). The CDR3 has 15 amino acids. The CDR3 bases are TGTGCCAGCAGCGCAGGGGGCCGAACGGGGAATGAGCAGTTCTTC. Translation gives CASSAGGRTGNEQFF.

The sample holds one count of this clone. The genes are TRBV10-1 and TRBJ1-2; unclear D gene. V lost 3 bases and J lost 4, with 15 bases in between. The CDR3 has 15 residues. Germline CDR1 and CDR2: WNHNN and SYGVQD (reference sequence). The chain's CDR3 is CASSEGDSAFYGYTF. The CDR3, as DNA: TGCGCCAGCAGTGAAGGAGATTCAGCGTTCTATGGCTACACCTTC.

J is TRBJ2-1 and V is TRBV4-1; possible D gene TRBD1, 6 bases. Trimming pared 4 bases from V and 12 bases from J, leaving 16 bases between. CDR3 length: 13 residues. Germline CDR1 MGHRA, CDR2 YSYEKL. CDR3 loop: CASSRNPIGGQFF. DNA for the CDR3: TGCGCCAGCAGCCGCAACCCGATAGGGGGGCAGTTCTTC.

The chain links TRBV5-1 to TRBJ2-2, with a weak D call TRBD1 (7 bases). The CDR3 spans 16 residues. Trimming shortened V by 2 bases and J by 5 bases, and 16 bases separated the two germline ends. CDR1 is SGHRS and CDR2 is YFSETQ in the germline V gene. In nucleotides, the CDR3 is TGCGCCAGCAGCTTTCCAGGCCAGGGGGGTACCGGGGAGCTGTTTTTT. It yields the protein CASSFPGQGGTGELFF.

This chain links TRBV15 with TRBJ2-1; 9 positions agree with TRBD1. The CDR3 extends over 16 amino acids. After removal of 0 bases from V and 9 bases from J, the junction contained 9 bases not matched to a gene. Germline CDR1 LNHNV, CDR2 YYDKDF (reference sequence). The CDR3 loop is CATSRDGRQGVVEQFF. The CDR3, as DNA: TGTGCCACCAGCAGAGATGGTAGACAGGGGGTTGTTGAGCAGTTCTTC.

CDR3 residues: CASSQANRLIEAFF. Written as DNA, the CDR3 is TGCGCCAGCAGCCAAGCAAACAGGCTTATTGAAGCTTTCTTT. V usage is TRBV4-1 and J usage is TRBJ1-1; tentative D call: TRBD1 (5 bases). Trimming shortened V by 1 base and J by 7 bases, and 13 bases separated the two germline ends. There are 14 residues in the CDR3. Germline V gene sequence: CDR1 MGHRA, CDR2 YSYEKL.

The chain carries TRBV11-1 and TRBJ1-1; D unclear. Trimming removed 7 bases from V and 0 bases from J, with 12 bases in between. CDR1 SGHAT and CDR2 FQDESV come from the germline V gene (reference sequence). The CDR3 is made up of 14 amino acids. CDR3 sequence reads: CASTSEIMNTEAFF. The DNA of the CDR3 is TGTGCCAGCACCTCTGAGATTATGAACACTGAAGCTTTCTTT. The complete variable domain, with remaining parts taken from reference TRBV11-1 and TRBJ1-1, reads EAEVAQSPRYKITEKSQAVAFWCDPISGHATLYWYRQILGQGPELLVQFQDESVVDDSQLPKDRFSAERLKGVDSTLKIQPAELGDSAMYLCASTSEIMNTEAFFGQGTRLTVV.

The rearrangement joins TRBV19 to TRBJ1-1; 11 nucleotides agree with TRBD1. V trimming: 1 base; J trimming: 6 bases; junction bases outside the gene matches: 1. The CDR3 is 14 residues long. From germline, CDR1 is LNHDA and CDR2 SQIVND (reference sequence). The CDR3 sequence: CASSIAGQGAEAFF. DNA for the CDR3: TGTGCCAGTAGTATAGCGGGACAGGGGGCTGAAGCTTTCTTT.

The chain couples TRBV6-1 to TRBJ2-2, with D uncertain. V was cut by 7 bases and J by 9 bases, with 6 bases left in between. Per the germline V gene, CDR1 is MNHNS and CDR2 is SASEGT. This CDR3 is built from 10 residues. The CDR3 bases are TGTGCCAGCACGTCCCGGGAGCTGTTTTTT. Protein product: CASTSRELFF.

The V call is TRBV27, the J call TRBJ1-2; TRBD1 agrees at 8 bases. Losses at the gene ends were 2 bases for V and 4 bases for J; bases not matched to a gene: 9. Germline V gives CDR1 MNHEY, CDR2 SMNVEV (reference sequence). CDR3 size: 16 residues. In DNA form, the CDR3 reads TGTGCCAGCAGTTTAAACCCGACAGGGGCATTCTATGGCTACACCTTC. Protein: CASSLNPTGAFYGYTF.